This T cell receptor (beta chain) was observed in a study of CD8 T cells in Susac syndrome. The study's findings and limits: As the study acknowledged, the number of individuals who were part of its TCR sequencing and HLA analysis was relatively small. Within Susac syndrome CD4+ T cell repertoires, clonal expansion was not evident.

The CDR3 spans 16 residues. Per the germline V gene, CDR1 is ENHRY and CDR2 is SYGVKD. Losses at the gene ends were 5 bases for V and 7 bases for J; bases not matched to a gene: 12. Negative isolation yielded CD8+ and CD4+ T cells; FACS enriched TEMRA cells. Random hexamers were used to reverse transcribe about 0.5 to 1 ug of RNA. The authors amplified TCR beta CDR3 across 54 Vbeta and 13 Jbeta using immunoSEQ multiplex PCR. TCRdb re-derived calls from the immunoSEQ multiplex PCR reads in MiXCR, one entry per CDR3 protein. In the table there are about 180,000 distinct CDR3 sequences, around 94% of which are singletons. Concerning this clonotype itself: Its antigen is as yet unknown.

The sequenced material came from CD4+ T cells from PBMCs. The chain employs TRBV10-3 and TRBJ2-3, with 10 positions matching TRBD1. This sequence was found in a human donor with Susac syndrome. The CDR3 protein is CAISPGGGQGRNTQYF. CDR3 sequence (DNA): TGTGCCATCAGTCCCGGGGGGGGACAGGGGAGGAATACGCAGTATTTT.